This T cell receptor beta chain was sequenced during a study of blood T cell repertoires in COVID-19. Study information: Whether acute or convalescent, the COVID-19 samples came from the United States, Italy and Spain. T cells, B-cell-depleted T cells, or PBMCs provided the cDNA or gDNA that served as material.

The germline CDR1 and CDR2 sequences are SGDLS and YYNGEE. V was pared by 0 bases and J by 8 bases, with 8 bases between. The CDR3 loop spans 12 amino acids. The table came from immunoSEQ multiplex PCR; TCRdb's copy has only in-frame clones and leaves some out. Here the sample spans around 24,000 clones, 86% being singletons. The sequenced material came from peripheral blood. The receptor was isolated from a human donor with active COVID-19. The donor label of this sample is uncertain. The chain joins TRBV9 to TRBJ1-2; D is ambiguous. The CDR3 is CASSVALGGYTF. CDR3 bases: TGTGCCAGCAGCGTAGCCTTGGGCGGCTACACCTTC. The variable domain in full, with the rest retrieved from reference TRBV9 and TRBJ1-2, is DSGVTQTPKHLITATGQRVTLRCSPRSGDLSVYWYQQSLDQGLQFLIQYYNGEERAKGNILERFSAQQFPDLHSELNLSSLELGDSALYFCASSVALGGYTFGSGTRLTVV.